The sequence of this T cell receptor beta chain was determined in a study of CD8+ T cells in alopecia areata. Trimming removed 1 base at V and 4 bases at J, with 9 bases between. There are 14 residues in the CDR3. CDR1 is SGHDT, CDR2 YYEEEE, per germline. The sequencing template was cDNA reverse transcribed from extracted RNA. TCRdb's copy holds only in-frame clones and misses some; the assay was immunoSEQ multiplex PCR. The sample has fewer than 150,000 clones, 58% seen once. Overall study findings and caveats: Besides other cells, scalp samples also yield sequences of resident alphabeta T cells from normal skin.

As regards this clone: Its cognate antigen is unknown.

The chain employs TRBV5-6 and TRBJ2-1; unclear D gene. The source of this sequence is a human donor with alopecia areata. Specimen: CD4+ T cells sorted from blood, collected at week 0. The CDR3 spells CASSLNQKYNEQFF. CDR3 nucleotides: TGTGCCAGCAGCTTGAATCAGAAATACAATGAGCAGTTCTTC. The variable domain in full, with the rest retrieved from reference TRBV5-6 and TRBJ2-1, is DAGVTQSPTHLIKTRGQQVTLRCSPKSGHDTVSWYQQALGQGPQFIFQYYEEEERQRGNFPDRFSGHQFPNYSSELNVNALLLGDSALYLCASSLNQKYNEQFFGPGTRLTVL.